Each of the 25 T cell receptor beta chains below was sequenced from the same sample in a study of blood T cell repertoires in COVID-19 (TCRdb year 2020). The library was produced with the immunoSEQ multiplex PCR assay. The clones in this table, taken by TCRdb from immuneACCESS, are in-frame only. Not every clone is retained; where verified, under half of the shortfall comes from an unresolved V gene, and the cause of the rest is unknown. For this sample the table gives 70,000 to 80,000 clones, of which 70% to 90% were detected only once. About 12% of the sample goes to the ten largest clones. The sample comprised peripheral blood. The source of these receptors is a human donor in a cohort sampled during active COVID-19.

CDR3 in amino acids: CASSESDRGKETQYF. CDR3 in DNA: TGTGCCAGCAGTGAATCAGACAGGGGGAAGGAGACCCAGTACTTC. The genes are TRBV25-1 and TRBJ2-5; 9 bases align to TRBD1. The V and J ends lost 1 base and 5 bases, in that order; junction bases with no gene match: 5. The germline V gene has CDR1 MGHDK and CDR2 SYGVNS. The CDR3 runs to 15 residues.

The chain has TRBV18 and TRBJ1-2; no reliable D call. The V end was cut by 6 bases, the J end by 3 bases, with 14 bases between. Germline loops: CDR1 KGHSH, CDR2 LQKENI. CDR3 length: 14 amino acids. The CDR3 reads CASSLGEVDYGYTF. The CDR3 DNA follows: TGTGCCAGCTCCCTAGGAGAAGTTGACTATGGCTACACCTTC.

The chain recombines TRBV19 with TRBJ2-1; possible D gene TRBD2, 7 bases. Trimming left V 3 bases short and J 5 bases short, with 14 bases between. The CDR3 runs 15 residues. The V gene's germline CDR1 is LNHDA and CDR2 SQIVND (reference sequence). The CDR3 here is CASSMTGGRNNEQFF. CDR3 DNA: TGTGCCAGTAGTATGACCGGGGGGCGAAACAATGAGCAGTTCTTC. Looking up the rest from reference TRBV19 and TRBJ2-1 gives the full variable domain: DGGITQSPKYLFRKEGQNVTLSCEQNLNHDAMYWYRQDPGQGLRLIYYSQIVNDFQKGDIAEGYSVSREKKESFPLTVTSAQKNPTAFYLCASSMTGGRNNEQFFGPGTRLTVL.

The gene calls are TRBV3-1 (or the pseudogene TRBV3-2) and TRBJ2-3, with 14 nucleotides matching TRBD2. CDR3 length equals 16 residues. From germline, CDR1 is LGHDT and CDR2 YNNKEL (reference sequence). With V trimmed by 2 bases and J by 4 bases, 2 bases remained unmatched. The CDR3 spells CASSQRLAGGPDTQYF. DNA of the CDR3: TGTGCCAGCAGCCAACGACTAGCGGGGGGGCCAGATACGCAGTATTTT.

In this sample, this clone turned up once. This chain links TRBV13 with TRBJ2-1; D may be TRBD2 (6 bases). CDR1 is PRHDT and CDR2 is FYEKMQ in the germline V gene (reference sequence). V was clipped by 2 bases and J by 0 bases, with 8 bases between them. CDR3 length equals 15 residues. CDR3 DNA: TGTGCCAGCAGCTTACGCGGGGTCTCCTACAATGAGCAGTTCTTC. This gives the protein CASSLRGVSYNEQFF.

The chain uses TRBV7-2 and TRBJ2-7; D perhaps matches TRBD2 (6 bases). Deletions cut 5 bases from V and 2 bases from J, with 13 bases between. From germline, CDR1 is SGHTA and CDR2 FQGNSA. This CDR3 is built from 14 residues. For the CDR3, the DNA is TGTGCCAGCAGCCCCCGGGGGACCACCTACGAGCAGTACTTC. Its protein product is CASSPRGTTYEQYF.

The chain joins TRBV4-1 to TRBJ2-1; 7 bases match TRBD2. CDR3 length equals 16 residues. Trimming removed 1 base from V and 0 bases from J; junction bases left unmatched: 3. Germline lookup yields CDR1 MGHRA and CDR2 YSYEKL. This CDR3 reads CASSQVGGTSYNEQFF. DNA for the CDR3: TGCGCCAGCAGCCAAGTCGGGGGGACCTCCTACAATGAGCAGTTCTTC.

This chain joins TRBV18 and TRBJ2-7, with 8 bases matching TRBD1. Unmatched junction bases numbered 9, after V lost 6 bases and J lost 5 bases. The length of the CDR3 is 14 residues. Germline lookup yields CDR1 KGHSH and CDR2 LQKENI. The CDR3 sequence: CASSPGQGLDEQYF. The CDR3 coding sequence is TGTGCCAGCTCGCCAGGACAGGGACTCGACGAGCAGTACTTC. The full variable domain, with the rest looked up from reference TRBV18 and TRBJ2-7, is NAGVMQNPRHLVRRRGQEARLRCSPMKGHSHVYWYRQLPEEGLKFMVYLQKENIIDESGMPKERFSAEFPKEGPSILRIQQVVRGDSAAYFCASSPGQGLDEQYFGPGTRLTVT.

This clone was counted only a few times. The chain is built from TRBV29-1 and TRBJ2-3; 11 bases line up with TRBD2. CDR1 and CDR2 (germline): SQVTM, ANQGSEA. This CDR3 has 15 residues. The trim removed 2 bases at V and 6 bases at J, leaving 7 bases unmatched. CDR3 sequence reads: CSVEQGLAVADTQYF. CDR3 sequence (DNA): TGCAGCGTTGAACAGGGACTAGCGGTGGCGGATACGCAGTATTTT.

CDR3 bases: TGTGCCAGCAGCCTCGGACAGGTCGCCTACGAGCAGTACTTC. Residues: CASSLGQVAYEQYF. The rearrangement joins TRBV11-1 to TRBJ2-7, with 7 positions matching TRBD1. This CDR3 is built from 14 residues. V was pared by 5 bases and J by 2 bases, with 6 bases of the junction left unmatched. CDR1 is SGHAT, CDR2 FQDESV, per germline (reference sequence).

This chain connects TRBV2 to TRBJ2-1, with 9 bases lining up with TRBD1. V was clipped by 6 bases and J by 8 bases; unmatched bases: 5. Looked up from germline, CDR1 is SNHLY and CDR2 is FYNNEI. The CDR3 sequence is 13 residues long. The DNA for the CDR3 is TGTGCCAGCAGGGGACAGGGTTCCCATGAGCAGTTCTTC. Translating gives CASRGQGSHEQFF.

Only one count was recorded for this clone. The rearrangement links TRBV27 to TRBJ2-1, with TRBD2 matching over 13 bases. Germline CDR1 reads MNHEY; CDR2 reads SMNVEV (reference sequence). The CDR3 totals 15 residues. Trimming at V came to 5 bases and at J to 7 bases, leaving 5 bases not matched to a gene. The CDR3 sequence: CASSPLAGGPNEQFF. As DNA, the CDR3 is TGTGCCAGCAGTCCACTAGCGGGGGGGCCAAATGAGCAGTTCTTC.

The chain couples TRBV28 to TRBJ2-3, with D perhaps TRBD2 (6 bases). CDR1 MDHEN and CDR2 SYDVKM come from the germline V gene. This CDR3 region has 16 residues. Trimming removed 5 bases at V and 4 bases at J, with 19 bases between. The CDR3 protein is CASSRIHSGDADTQYF. CDR3 DNA: TGTGCCAGCAGTCGGATACATAGCGGAGACGCAGATACGCAGTATTTT.

For the CDR3, the DNA is TGTGCCAGCAGTGACAGGGCGCGGCAGAACTATGGCTACACCTTC. This translates into CASSDRARQNYGYTF. V gene TRBV6-1 combines with J gene TRBJ1-2, with a weak D call TRBD1 (5 bases). Germline CDR1 MNHNS, CDR2 SASEGT. The CDR3 totals 15 residues. Deletions cut 3 bases from V and 2 bases from J, with 13 bases between.

This clone was recorded once. The J gene is TRBJ1-2, the V gene TRBV24-1; D not resolved. With 3 bases removed from V and 8 bases from J, the gap between germline ends came to 12 bases. CDR1 KGHDR and CDR2 SFDVKD come from the germline V gene. CDR3 length: 13 residues. Here the CDR3 reads CATSDPNQKGYTF. The DNA for the CDR3 is TGTGCCACCAGTGATCCCAACCAGAAGGGCTACACCTTC.

The chain carries TRBV19 and TRBJ1-2, with a possible D match to TRBD1 (5 bases). The CDR3 runs 15 residues. V was trimmed by 3 bases and J by 3 bases, leaving 14 bases between them. Germline V gives CDR1 LNHDA, CDR2 SQIVND (reference sequence). The CDR3: CASSIAREWDYGYTF. The CDR3 bases are TGTGCCAGTAGTATCGCCAGGGAATGGGACTATGGCTACACCTTC. Full variable domain (outside the CDR3, taken from reference TRBV19 and TRBJ1-2): DGGITQSPKYLFRKEGQNVTLSCEQNLNHDAMYWYRQDPGQGLRLIYYSQIVNDFQKGDIAEGYSVSREKKESFPLTVTSAQKNPTAFYLCASSIAREWDYGYTFGSGTRLTVV.

The rearrangement uses TRBV20-1 and TRBJ2-7; 8 positions match TRBD1. Trimming took 3 bases from V and 5 from J; bases not matched to a gene: 6. The germline gives CDR1 DFQATT, CDR2 SNEGSKA (reference sequence). CDR3 length: 13 amino acids. CDR3 coding DNA: TGCAGTGCTAGTGTGGACAGGGATGACGAGCAGTACTTC. Residues: CSASVDRDDEQYF.

CDR3 loop: CASSLFKEQYF. DNA of the CDR3: TGTGCCAGCAGCCTGTTTAAAGAGCAGTACTTC. The rearrangement joins TRBV7-2 to TRBJ2-7; no reliable D call. This CDR3 has 11 residues. Looked up from germline, CDR1 is SGHTA and CDR2 is FQGNSA. The V end lost 5 bases, the J end lost 7 bases, and 9 bases lay between the germline ends.

This clone appeared a single time. The J gene is TRBJ2-6, the V gene TRBV5-4; 15 positions match TRBD2. The CDR3 covers 19 residues. Germline assignment: CDR1 SGHNT and CDR2 YYREEE (reference sequence). V shed 5 bases and J 0 bases; nucleotides not matched to a gene: 6. The CDR3 DNA reads as TGTGCCAGCAGATCGGGACTAGCGGGGGGCAGCTCTGGGGCCAACGTCCTGACTTTC. Its protein is CASRSGLAGGSSGANVLTF.

The chain is built from TRBV19 and TRBJ2-2, with a tentative D call TRBD1 (6 bases). The V and J ends lost 8 bases and 7 bases respectively, with 14 bases between them. Germline V gene data show CDR1 as LNHDA and CDR2 as SQIVND (reference sequence). The CDR3 sequence is 13 residues long. This chain's CDR3 is CASFQDSGGELFF. DNA of the CDR3: TGTGCCAGTTTTCAGGACAGTGGCGGGGAGCTGTTTTTT.

This clone was detected once. The genes are TRBV29-1 and TRBJ2-1; 10 nucleotides agree with TRBD2. The CDR3 totals 15 residues. V was clipped by 6 bases and J by 4 bases; unmatched bases: 9. Germline V gene lookup returns CDR1 SQVTM and CDR2 ANQGSEA. CDR3 protein: CSVRGASGGYNEQFF. The CDR3 DNA follows: TGCAGCGTCCGTGGGGCTAGCGGGGGTTACAATGAGCAGTTCTTC.

Concerning this clone: Other DNA sequences from this sample encode an identical CDR3 as well. V gene TRBV6-5 combines with J gene TRBJ1-1; D remains unclear. CDR1 and CDR2 from the germline V gene are MNHEY and SVGAGI. V was cut by 0 bases and J by 5 bases, with 7 bases left in between. This CDR3 is built from 13 residues. The CDR3 DNA follows: TGTGCCAGCAGTTACTCGAGAGGGACTGAAGCTTTCTTT. Translated: CASSYSRGTEAFF.

The chain links TRBV19 to TRBJ1-1; perhaps TRBD1 as D (6 bases). The CDR3 loop spans 14 amino acids. V dropped 5 bases and J dropped 3 bases, with 13 bases sitting between them. CDR1 and CDR2 from the germline V gene are LNHDA and SQIVND (reference sequence). The CDR3 region is CASSSQTGYTEAFF. As DNA, the CDR3 is TGTGCCAGTAGTTCTCAAACAGGGTACACTGAAGCTTTCTTT.

The rearrangement uses TRBV30 and TRBJ1-6; 10 nucleotides match TRBD1. CDR3 length equals 16 residues. V was clipped by 2 bases and J by 14 bases; unmatched bases: 15. Germline V gives CDR1 GTSNPN, CDR2 SVGIG (reference sequence). CDR3 DNA: TGTGCCTGGAGTCCCCCAAGGGACAGGGGATTCATAGCCCTCCACTTT. It specifies CAWSPPRDRGFIALHF.

The V call is TRBV10-3, the J call TRBJ1-1, with 10 bases identical to TRBD1. J was trimmed by 5 bases and V by 6 bases; bases with no gene match: 6. CDR3 length: 14 residues. Per germline, CDR1 ENHRY and CDR2 SYGVKD. The CDR3 loop reads CAISEGQGNTEAFF. The CDR3 DNA sequence: TGTGCCATCAGCGAGGGACAGGGGAATACTGAAGCTTTCTTT.